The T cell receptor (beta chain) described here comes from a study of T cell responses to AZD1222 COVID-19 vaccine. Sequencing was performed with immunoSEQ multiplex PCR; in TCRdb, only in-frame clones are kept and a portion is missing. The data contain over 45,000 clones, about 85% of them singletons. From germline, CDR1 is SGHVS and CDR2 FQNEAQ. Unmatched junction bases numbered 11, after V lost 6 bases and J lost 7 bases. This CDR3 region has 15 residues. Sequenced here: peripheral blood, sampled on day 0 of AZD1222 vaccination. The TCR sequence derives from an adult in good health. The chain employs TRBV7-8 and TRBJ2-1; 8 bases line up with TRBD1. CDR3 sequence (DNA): TGTGCCAGCAGACCCCCAGGGACAGGCGGAAATGAGCAGTTCTTC. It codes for CASRPPGTGGNEQFF.